In its sample, the clone carrying this T cell receptor beta chain was seen a few times. CDR3 length: 17 amino acids. V was pared by 4 bases and J by 0 bases, with 8 bases of the junction left unmatched. The V gene's germline CDR1 is KGHDR and CDR2 SFDVKD. As processed by the authors: Nucleated cell number was recorded as an estimate derived from reference gene primer amplification. The repertoire was sequenced with immunoSEQ multiplex PCR; TCRdb's copy has only in-frame clones and lacks some. V and J calls and clone size are as listed in that table; D and trimming were resolved from the DNA. The sample comprises some 200,000 clones, around 73% of which are singletons, and about 18% rests with the top ten. This record comes from a study of blood T cell repertoires in COVID-19. The overall study: Nucleic acid was either cDNA or gDNA, and it came from T cells, B-cell-depleted T cells, or PBMCs.

Individuals drawn from under 30 US areas were roughly 18 to 95 years old. Two consecutive negative NP/OP PCR tests, clearance, or resolved symptoms defined Cohort 3 recovery. The sequencing input was PBMCs or T cells enriched from blood (not recorded which). This TCR was sampled from a woman in her forties or fifties who had recovered from COVID-19. This chain links TRBV24-1 with TRBJ1-3; TRBD1 aligns across 7 bases. CDR3 amino acids: CATSDHRGLDSGNTIYF. The CDR3 region has the DNA TGTGCCACCAGTGACCACAGGGGACTCGACTCTGGAAACACCATATATTTT.